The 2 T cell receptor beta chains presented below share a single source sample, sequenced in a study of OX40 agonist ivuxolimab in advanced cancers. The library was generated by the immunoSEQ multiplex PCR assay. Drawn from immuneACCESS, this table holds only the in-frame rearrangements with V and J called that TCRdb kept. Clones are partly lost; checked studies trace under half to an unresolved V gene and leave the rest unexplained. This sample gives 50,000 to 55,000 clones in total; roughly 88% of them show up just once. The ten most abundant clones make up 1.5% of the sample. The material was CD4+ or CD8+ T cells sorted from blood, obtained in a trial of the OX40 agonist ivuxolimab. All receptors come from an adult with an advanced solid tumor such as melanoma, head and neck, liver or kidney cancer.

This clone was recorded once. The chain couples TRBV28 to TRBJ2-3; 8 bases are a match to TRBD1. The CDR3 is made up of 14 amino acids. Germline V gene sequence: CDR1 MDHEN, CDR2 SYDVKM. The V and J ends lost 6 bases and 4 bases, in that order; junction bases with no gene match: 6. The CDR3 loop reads CASRGWTGSDTQYF. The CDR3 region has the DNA TGTGCCAGCAGAGGTTGGACAGGGTCAGATACGCAGTATTTT. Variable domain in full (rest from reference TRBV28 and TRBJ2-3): DVKVTQSSRYLVKRTGEKVFLECVQDMDHENMFWYRQDPGLGLRLIYFSYDVKMKEKGDIPEGYSVSREKKERFSLILESASTNQTSMYLCASRGWTGSDTQYFGPGTRLTVL.

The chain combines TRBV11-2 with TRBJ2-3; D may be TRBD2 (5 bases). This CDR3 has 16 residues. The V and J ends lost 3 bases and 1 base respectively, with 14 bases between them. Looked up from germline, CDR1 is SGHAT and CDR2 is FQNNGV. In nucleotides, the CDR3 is TGTGCCAGCAGCTTGGGAGCGAGAGCGGGCACAGATACGCAGTATTTT. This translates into CASSLGARAGTDTQYF.